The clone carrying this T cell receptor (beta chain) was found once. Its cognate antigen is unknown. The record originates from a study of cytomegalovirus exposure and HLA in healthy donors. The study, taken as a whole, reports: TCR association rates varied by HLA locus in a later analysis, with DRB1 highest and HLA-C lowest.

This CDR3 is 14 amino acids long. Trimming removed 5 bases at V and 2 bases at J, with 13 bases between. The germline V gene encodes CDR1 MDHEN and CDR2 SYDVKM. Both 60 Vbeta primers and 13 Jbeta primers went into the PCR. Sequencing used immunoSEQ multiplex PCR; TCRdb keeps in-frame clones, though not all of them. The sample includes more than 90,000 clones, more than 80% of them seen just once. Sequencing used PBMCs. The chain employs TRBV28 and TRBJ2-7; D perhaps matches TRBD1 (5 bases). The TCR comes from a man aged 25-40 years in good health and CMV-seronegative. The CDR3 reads CASSPNRMAYEQYF. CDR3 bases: TGTGCCAGCAGTCCCAACAGGATGGCCTACGAGCAGTACTTC.